Following are 14 T cell receptor beta chains from one sample sequenced in a study of early T cells in non-severe SARS-CoV-2 infection. TCRdb reanalysed the 5' RACE reads using MiXCR and keeps one entry per CDR3 protein. The repertoire holds tens of thousands of distinct CDR3 sequences, with approximately 13% as singletons. The material sequenced was whole blood, taken at baseline. The receptors originated from an adult who was a healthcare worker with PCR-confirmed SARS-CoV-2 infection or an uninfected control (not recorded which).

This chain uses TRBV24-1 with TRBJ2-1; no clear D. Looked up from germline, CDR1 is KGHDR and CDR2 is SFDVKD. The V end lost 4 bases, the J end lost 4 bases, and 10 bases lay between the germline ends. The CDR3 spans 14 residues. The CDR3 region is CATSDNYVYNEQFF. CDR3 DNA sequence: TGTGCCACCAGTGACAACTACGTTTACAATGAGCAGTTCTTC.

This clonotype has a count of ten or more. This chain joins TRBV6-1 and TRBJ2-7, with 9 positions matching TRBD1. V lost 3 bases and J lost 3; bases outside the gene matches: 15. This CDR3 is 18 amino acids long. CDR1 is MNHNS, CDR2 SASEGT, per germline. The CDR3 protein is CASSDPGTGMILGYEQYF. CDR3 coding DNA: TGTGCCAGCAGTGACCCCGGGACAGGGATGATATTAGGCTACGAGCAGTACTTC.

The genes are TRBV27 and TRBJ1-5; D unresolved. CDR3 length: 17 amino acids. Looked up from germline, CDR1 is MNHEY and CDR2 is SMNVEV (reference sequence). Trimming cost V 5 bases and J 6 bases, with 23 bases left between them. DNA of the CDR3: TGTGCCAGCAGTCCGTCCCGAGCCCGGGCCCTTGGTCAGCCCCAGCATTTT. Amino acids: CASSPSRARALGQPQHF.

This clonotype appeared a few times. The chain employs TRBV6-5 and TRBJ2-3, with D possibly being TRBD1 or TRBD2 (5 bases each). The CDR3 contains 16 residues. Germline V gene sequence: CDR1 MNHEY, CDR2 SVGAGI. The ends were cut back, 2 bases at V and 2 bases at J, with 14 bases in the middle. The CDR3 sequence: CASSYPERGVTDTQYF. For the CDR3, the DNA is TGTGCCAGCAGTTACCCCGAGAGGGGCGTCACAGATACGCAGTATTTT.

This sequence joins TRBV24-1 and TRBJ2-1, with TRBD1 matching over 11 bases. Germline CDR1 is KGHDR and CDR2 is SFDVKD. The ends lost 2 bases at V and 5 bases at J; junction bases unmatched: 7. The CDR3 loop spans 17 amino acids. The DNA of the CDR3 is TGTGCCACCAGTGATTCCGGGGGGGACAGGGGGAACAATGAGCAGTTCTTC. Amino acid sequence: CATSDSGGDRGNNEQFF.

In its sample, this clonotype was seen a few times. The chain is built from TRBV27 and TRBJ1-2, with D maybe TRBD1 (6 bases). CDR3 length equals 14 residues. Per the germline V gene, CDR1 is MNHEY and CDR2 is SMNVEV (reference sequence). Trimming removed 3 bases at V and 0 bases at J, with 8 bases between. Here the CDR3 DNA reads TGTGCCAGCAGTTTCGGGACAACTAACTATGGCTACACCTTC. This codes for CASSFGTTNYGYTF.

This clonotype was observed a few times. The V and J genes are TRBV6-6 and TRBJ1-1; D ambiguous. There are 13 residues in the CDR3. Germline CDR1 and CDR2: MNHNY and SVGAGI (reference sequence). Trimming took 2 bases from V and 7 from J, leaving 11 bases between them. The CDR3 is CASSYVGNGEAFF. The DNA of the CDR3 is TGTGCCAGCAGTTACGTGGGTAATGGTGAAGCTTTCTTT.

This clonotype has more than one count but fewer than ten. The chain uses TRBV10-2 and TRBJ1-2, with D possibly matching TRBD1 (5 bases). This CDR3 region has 12 residues. With 2 bases removed from V and 8 bases from J, the gap between germline ends came to 9 bases. Germline V gene data show CDR1 as WSHSY and CDR2 as SAAADI. The CDR3 DNA is TGCGCCAGCAGTGAGAGGGGTTACGGCTACACCTTC. The encoded protein is CASSERGYGYTF.

This clonotype was found many times. CDR3 region: CSVESSYNEQFF. DNA of the CDR3: TGCAGCGTTGAGAGCTCCTACAATGAGCAGTTCTTC. The chain recombines TRBV29-1 with TRBJ2-1, with D unclear. In germline, CDR1 is SQVTM, CDR2 ANQGSEA. The CDR3 covers 12 residues. Deletions cut 3 bases from V and 0 bases from J, with 3 bases between.

This clonotype was seen a few times. The V and J genes are TRBV7-8 and TRBJ2-7; the match to TRBD1 covers 8 bases. CDR3 length equals 14 residues. The germline V gene encodes CDR1 SGHVS and CDR2 FQNEAQ. With 4 bases clipped from V and 2 bases from J, the junction kept 4 bases outside the gene matches. CDR3 residues: CASSSPGQAYEQYF. The CDR3 DNA sequence: TGTGCCAGCAGCTCGCCGGGACAGGCCTACGAGCAGTACTTC.

This clonotype showed up just a few times. The chain combines TRBV6-5 with TRBJ2-7, with 9 bases that match TRBD2. J lost 5 bases, V lost 5 bases, and 7 bases had no gene match. CDR1 MNHEY and CDR2 SVGAGI come from the germline V gene. The CDR3 extends over 14 amino acids. CDR3 sequence (DNA): TGTGCCAGCAGTCGGCGGGGGGGGCGGAACGAGCAGTACTTC. Its translation is CASSRRGGRNEQYF.

The chain recombines TRBV30 with TRBJ2-3; D might be TRBD2 (6 bases). The CDR3 has 13 amino acids. The ends were cut back, 3 bases at V and 3 bases at J, with 10 bases in the middle. Germline assignment: CDR1 GTSNPN and CDR2 SVGIG (reference sequence). The CDR3 here is CAWRVAGTDTQYF. DNA of the CDR3: TGTGCCTGGAGGGTCGCGGGGACAGATACGCAGTATTTT.

The CDR3 sequence: CASSTPRPSARGQNTGELFF. For the CDR3, the DNA is TGTGCCAGTAGCACTCCCCGGCCCTCGGCCAGGGGACAGAACACCGGGGAGCTGTTTTTT. The V call is TRBV19, the J call TRBJ2-2; weak D call: TRBD1 (6 bases). CDR3 length equals 20 residues. V was trimmed by 6 bases and J by 1 base, leaving 27 bases between them. Germline CDR1 reads LNHDA; CDR2 reads SQIVND (reference sequence).

The J gene is TRBJ1-5, the V gene TRBV10-3; unclear D gene. The V and J ends lost 4 bases and 3 bases respectively, with 13 bases between them. Germline V gene lookup returns CDR1 ENHRY and CDR2 SYGVKD. This CDR3 spans 15 amino acids. The chain's CDR3 is CAISVSDGYNQPQHF. DNA of the CDR3: TGTGCCATCAGTGTTTCCGACGGCTACAATCAGCCCCAGCATTTT.